These 25 T cell receptor beta chains were sequenced from one sample in a study of control samples from healthy donors and cancer patients. Clones were read by immunoSEQ multiplex PCR, and TCRdb kept only the in-frame ones, dropping some. This sample carries 70,000 to 75,000 clones, about 95% of them seen once, and the ten largest clones take approximately 2.5%. The sample taken for sequencing was blood. These receptors all come from a woman under 40 in good health.

The CDR3 DNA reads TGTGCCAGCAGCTCCCTAGGGGGAGGCACAGATACGCAGTATTTT. This sequence encodes CASSSLGGGTDTQYF. The V gene is TRBV7-3, the J gene TRBJ2-3, with D tentatively TRBD1 (6 bases). The CDR3 totals 15 residues. V was pared by 4 bases and J by 1 base, with 12 bases between. Germline CDR1 reads SGHTA; CDR2 reads FQGTGA.

A note on this clone: The conserved closing phenylalanine or tryptophan is absent in this CDR3, likely reflecting a read error. The rearrangement uses TRBV19 and TRBJ1-2; 9 bases fit TRBD1. V dropped 4 bases and J dropped 2; count of bases not matched to a gene: 5. Germline V gene data show CDR1 as LNHDA and CDR2 as SQIVND (reference sequence). CDR3 length: 15 residues. CDR3 in amino acids: CASSTQGAVNYGYTL. CDR3 DNA: TGTGCCAGTAGTACACAGGGGGCGGTCAACTATGGCTACACCCTC.

The V and J genes are TRBV19 and TRBJ1-1, with D possibly TRBD1 on 5 matching bases. CDR1 is LNHDA and CDR2 is SQIVND in the germline V gene (reference sequence). There are 14 residues in the CDR3. The germline V and J ends were trimmed by 3 bases and 3 bases, with 11 bases remaining between them. The CDR3 loop reads CASSIGGSHTEAFF. The CDR3 nucleotides are TGTGCCAGTAGTATCGGGGGGAGTCACACTGAAGCTTTCTTT.

J is TRBJ1-2 and V is TRBV5-4; D is unresolved. With 1 base removed from V and 7 bases from J, the gap between germline ends came to 5 bases. Germline CDR1 SGHNT, CDR2 YYREEE (reference sequence). This CDR3 has 11 residues. The CDR3 region is CASSLMGGYTF. The CDR3 DNA reads TGTGCCAGCAGCTTGATGGGTGGCTACACCTTC.

The J gene is TRBJ1-4, the V gene TRBV6-5, with D hard to call. The germline V gene has CDR1 MNHEY and CDR2 SVGAGI. The CDR3 sequence is 14 residues long. V lost 6 bases and J 8 bases, leaving 16 bases between the germline ends. The CDR3 DNA reads TGTGCCAGCAGGCCTCTGTGGACGGAAGAAAAACTGTTTTTT. Encoded protein: CASRPLWTEEKLFF.

The gene calls are TRBV27 and TRBJ2-7; tentative D call: TRBD1 (5 bases). Trimming stripped 6 bases from V and 2 bases from J, with 11 bases between. Germline CDR1 and CDR2: MNHEY and SMNVEV (reference sequence). CDR3 length: 13 amino acids. CDR3: CASRAGHTYEQYF. The CDR3 DNA follows: TGTGCCAGCAGGGCAGGGCATACCTACGAGCAGTACTTC.

The rearrangement joins TRBV5-1 to TRBJ2-4; D is perhaps TRBD1 (5 bases). The V end lost 4 bases, the J end lost 3 bases, and 26 bases lay between the germline ends. CDR3 size: 19 residues. The germline V gene encodes CDR1 SGHRS and CDR2 YFSETQ. The CDR3 sequence is CASSTGTMGLVAGKNIQYF. Here the CDR3 DNA reads TGCGCCAGCAGCACAGGAACCATGGGGTTAGTAGCCGGCAAAAACATTCAGTACTTC.

The V and J genes are TRBV19 and TRBJ1-4; D possibly corresponds to TRBD1 (5 bases). This CDR3 has 15 residues. Germline values: CDR1 LNHDA, CDR2 SQIVND (reference sequence). V was trimmed by 1 base and J by 6 bases, leaving 12 bases between them. CDR3 in DNA: TGTGCCAGTAGTATAGTAGCTGGGGCGGATGAAAAACTGTTTTTT. It encodes CASSIVAGADEKLFF.

The chain links TRBV5-4 to TRBJ1-1; 7 bases align to TRBD1. CDR1 is SGHNT, CDR2 YYREEE, per germline (reference sequence). The CDR3 loop spans 14 amino acids. The V gene end was trimmed by 4 bases and the J gene end by 1 base; junction bases not matched to a gene: 4. CDR3 nucleotides: TGTGCCAGCAGCCGGGGACAGCAGAACACTGAAGCTTTCTTT. Amino acids: CASSRGQQNTEAFF.

The chain employs TRBV7-8 and TRBJ2-7; maybe TRBD1 (6 bases). With 4 bases removed from V and 2 bases from J, the gap between germline ends came to 12 bases. CDR1 and CDR2 from the germline V gene are SGHVS and FQNEAQ. The CDR3 extends over 14 amino acids. The CDR3 DNA reads TGTGCCAGCAGCTCGAGGACAGCCACCTACGAGCAGTACTTC. It yields the protein CASSSRTATYEQYF. Drawing the rest from reference TRBV7-8 and TRBJ2-7, the complete variable domain is GAGVSQSPRYKVAKRGQDVALRCDPISGHVSLFWYQQALGQGPEFLTYFQNEAQLDKSGLPSDRFFAERPEGSVSTLKIQRTQQEDSAVYLCASSSRTATYEQYFGPGTRLTVT.

This chain connects TRBV30 to TRBJ1-2; D is ambiguous. CDR3 size: 12 residues. Trimming shortened V by 5 bases and J by 3 bases, and 10 bases separated the two germline ends. The germline V gene has CDR1 GTSNPN and CDR2 SVGIG (reference sequence). CDR3 nucleotides: TGTGCCTGGCTAAGGAAAGACTATGGCTACACCTTC. Its translation: CAWLRKDYGYTF.

The chain is built from TRBV13 and TRBJ2-2; D remains ambiguous. V was clipped by 4 bases and J by 8 bases, with 8 bases between them. The CDR3 contains 12 residues. Germline V gives CDR1 PRHDT, CDR2 FYEKMQ (reference sequence). CDR3 DNA sequence: TGTGCCAGCAGCTCCTATGGGGGGGAGCTGTTTTTT. Translating gives CASSSYGGELFF.

In this sample, this clone turned up once. The DNA for the CDR3 is TGTGCCATCAGGTCACTATCCGGGTGGGCGAACACTGAAGCTTTCTTT. Translated, it gives CAIRSLSGWANTEAFF. The chain couples TRBV10-3 to TRBJ1-1; D remains ambiguous. Germline CDR1 and CDR2: ENHRY and SYGVKD. V shed 6 bases and J shed 1 base, with 18 bases lying between them. This CDR3 spans 16 amino acids.

V and J are TRBV9 and TRBJ2-7; 13 nucleotides match TRBD2. The CDR3 has 17 amino acids. The junction had 8 bases not matched to a gene; V was cut back by 4 bases and J by 1 base. Germline values: CDR1 SGDLS, CDR2 YYNGEE. For the CDR3, the DNA is TGTGCCAGCAGCTCCCCCGGGACTAGCGGGGCTTCCTACGAGCAGTACTTC. It codes for CASSSPGTSGASYEQYF.

This chain connects TRBV6-5 to TRBJ1-5; the D is unclear. The CDR3 runs 14 residues. Deletions cut 2 bases from V and 6 bases from J, with 11 bases between. The germline V gene encodes CDR1 MNHEY and CDR2 SVGAGI. For the CDR3, the DNA is TGTGCCAGCAGTTACGGTCCGGGGATTCAGCCCCAGCATTTT. It encodes CASSYGPGIQPQHF.

The chain combines TRBV9 with TRBJ1-5; 7 positions match TRBD1. Germline V lookup: CDR1 SGDLS, CDR2 YYNGEE. Trimming took 3 bases from V and 6 from J; bases not matched to a gene: 6. The CDR3 runs 14 residues. The CDR3 reads CASSGGQVGQPQHF. In DNA, the CDR3 is TGTGCCAGCAGCGGTGGACAGGTGGGTCAGCCCCAGCATTTT.

The chain uses TRBV18 and TRBJ1-1; TRBD1 is a possible D gene (6 bases). Trimming removed 2 bases from V and 4 bases from J, with 14 bases in between. The CDR3 spans 15 residues. Germline CDR1 is KGHSH and CDR2 is LQKENI. In nucleotides, the CDR3 is TGTGCCAGCTCACCAGAAGGGGGGGGCGGCACTGAAGCTTTCTTT. Translating gives CASSPEGGGGTEAFF.

This clone has just one count. The chain uses TRBV5-4 and TRBJ1-1; D might be TRBD1 (5 bases). This CDR3 spans 15 amino acids. V lost 4 bases, J lost 0 bases, and 13 bases lay in between. Germline-derived CDR1 and CDR2 are SGHNT and YYREEE (reference sequence). CDR3 coding DNA: TGTGCCAGCAGCCCAGGAGGGGTTTTGAACACTGAAGCTTTCTTT. Amino acids: CASSPGGVLNTEAFF.

The CDR3 region is CASSLVSHTEAFF. For the CDR3, the DNA is TGTGCCAGCAGCTTAGTATCACATACTGAAGCTTTCTTT. The chain joins TRBV11-2 to TRBJ1-1; D gene unclear. Germline assignment: CDR1 SGHAT and CDR2 FQNNGV. Between the trimmed V and J ends, which lost 1 base and 5 bases, there was a span of 8 bases. The CDR3 contains 13 residues.

Turning to this clone: Distinct nucleotide sequences in the sample also encode this CDR3. This sequence joins TRBV19 and TRBJ1-1; D is unresolved. Germline V gene sequence: CDR1 LNHDA, CDR2 SQIVND (reference sequence). Trimming cost V 1 base and J 0 bases, with 9 bases left between them. This CDR3 is 15 amino acids long. CDR3 sequence (DNA): TGTGCCAGTAGTATAGGGGCTGGTATGAACACTGAAGCTTTCTTT. As protein: CASSIGAGMNTEAFF. Full variable domain (rest looked up from reference TRBV19 and TRBJ1-1): DGGITQSPKYLFRKEGQNVTLSCEQNLNHDAMYWYRQDPGQGLRLIYYSQIVNDFQKGDIAEGYSVSREKKESFPLTVTSAQKNPTAFYLCASSIGAGMNTEAFFGQGTRLTVV.

The rearrangement links TRBV28 to TRBJ1-2; D gene unclear. The CDR3 runs 16 residues. Germline values: CDR1 MDHEN, CDR2 SYDVKM. V gave up 1 base and J gave up 0 bases, with 12 bases separating them. This CDR3 reads CASSLFLLDANYGYTF. The CDR3, as DNA: TGTGCCAGCAGTTTATTTCTCTTAGATGCTAACTATGGCTACACCTTC.

The chain combines TRBV5-5 with TRBJ1-2; D remains unclear. V was shortened by 0 bases and J by 8 bases, with 8 bases between the two germline ends. The V gene's germline CDR1 is SGHKS and CDR2 YYEKEE (reference sequence). The CDR3 is made up of 12 amino acids. This CDR3 is CASSLGNLGYTF. The CDR3 DNA reads TGTGCCAGCAGCTTGGGTAATTTGGGCTACACCTTC.

This chain connects TRBV7-6 to TRBJ1-3; D is undetermined. The V and J ends lost 5 bases and 1 base respectively, with 12 bases between them. Germline CDR1 SGHVS, CDR2 FNYEAQ. The CDR3 has 15 residues. The DNA for the CDR3 is TGTGCCAGCAGCCAGGCAGTGGGGTCTGGAAACACCATATATTTT. It encodes CASSQAVGSGNTIYF. The full variable domain, with the rest looked up from reference TRBV7-6 and TRBJ1-3, is GAGVSQSPRYKVTKRGQDVALRCDPISGHVSLYWYRQALGQGPEFLTYFNYEAQQDKSGLPNDRFSAERPEGSISTLTIQRTEQRDSAMYRCASSQAVGSGNTIYFGEGSWLTVV.

This chain uses TRBV18 with TRBJ1-2; 7 bases are shared with TRBD1. This CDR3 comprises 16 residues. The germline CDR1 and CDR2 sequences are KGHSH and LQKENI. The trim removed 3 bases at V and 0 bases at J, leaving 7 bases unmatched. CDR3 coding DNA: TGTGCCAGCTCACCGCAGGGGGGCAAGACTAACTATGGCTACACCTTC. Translating gives CASSPQGGKTNYGYTF.

V and J are TRBV28 and TRBJ1-1; D is possibly TRBD1 (5 bases). Trimming shortened V by 3 bases and J by 5 bases, and 13 bases separated the two germline ends. The length of the CDR3 is 14 residues. Germline CDR1 and CDR2: MDHEN and SYDVKM. This chain's CDR3 is CASSLGGRGTEAFF. The DNA for the CDR3 is TGTGCCAGCAGTTTGGGGGGTCGGGGTACTGAAGCTTTCTTT.